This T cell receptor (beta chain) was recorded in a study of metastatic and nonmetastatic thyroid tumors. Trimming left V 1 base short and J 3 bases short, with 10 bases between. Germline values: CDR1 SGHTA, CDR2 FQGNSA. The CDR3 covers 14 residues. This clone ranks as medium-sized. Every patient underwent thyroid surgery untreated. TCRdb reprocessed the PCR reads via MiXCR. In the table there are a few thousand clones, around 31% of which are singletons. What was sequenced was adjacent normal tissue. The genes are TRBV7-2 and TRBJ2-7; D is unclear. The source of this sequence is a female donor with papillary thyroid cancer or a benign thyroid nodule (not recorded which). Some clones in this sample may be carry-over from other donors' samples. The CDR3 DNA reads TGTGCCAGCAGCTTAGAATCGCCGTTCTACGAGCAGTACTTC. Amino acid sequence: CASSLESPFYEQYF. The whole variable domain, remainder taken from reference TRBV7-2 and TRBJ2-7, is GAGVSQSPSNKVTEKGKDVELRCDPISGHTALYWYRQSLGQGLEFLIYFQGNSAPDKSGLPSDRFSAERTGGSVSTLTIQRTQQEDSAVYLCASSLESPFYEQYFGPGTRLTVT.